This T cell receptor beta chain was found in a study of shared clonotypes between healthy human individuals. General observations from the study: Depth was large, yet rarefaction showed that sorted-subset sequencing was incomplete.

As to this clone: What it binds is unknown.

V was trimmed by 8 bases and J by 3 bases, leaving 17 bases between them. This CDR3 is 15 amino acids long. CDR1 is MNHEY and CDR2 is SVGAGI in the germline V gene. TCRdb's copy holds only in-frame clones and misses some; the assay was immunoSEQ multiplex PCR. The data contain about 1.4 million clones, around 97% of them singletons. This clonotype originated in a man aged 30 to 39 in good health. This chain uses TRBV6-5 with TRBJ1-5, with TRBD1 as a possible D gene (5 bases). The sequenced material came from naive CD4+ T cells sorted from blood. Subset meaning: CD45RA+ positively selected. CDR3 residues: CASSTGWGVNQPQHF. The DNA for the CDR3 is TGTGCCAGCTCAACGGGTTGGGGGGTCAATCAGCCCCAGCATTTT.